This TCR beta chain was sequenced during a study of T cell changes during pregnancy in multiple sclerosis. The data were produced by immunoSEQ multiplex PCR, yet TCRdb's version contains in-frame clones alone and is incomplete. The sample yields under 55,000 clones, approximately 94% seen once. Trimming stripped 4 bases from V and 9 bases from J, with 17 bases between. The CDR3 has 14 amino acids. Germline V CDR1 and CDR2: SGHNT, YYREEE (reference sequence). This chain links TRBV5-4 with TRBJ2-1, with D tentatively TRBD2 (5 bases). The sample consisted of CD4+ T cells from peripheral blood mononuclear cells, taken in the third trimester of pregnancy. This TCR derives from a female donor with multiple sclerosis, enrolled in a pregnancy study. This CDR3 is CASSRELEASEQFF. The CDR3 DNA reads as TGTGCCAGCAGCCGGGAACTAGAGGCGAGTGAGCAGTTCTTC. Full variable domain (outside the CDR3, taken from reference TRBV5-4 and TRBJ2-1): ETGVTQSPTHLIKTRGQQVTLRCSSQSGHNTVSWYQQALGQGPQFIFQYYREEENGRGNFPPRFSGLQFPNYSSELNVNALELDDSALYLCASSRELEASEQFFGPGTRLTVL.